This T cell receptor (beta chain) was obtained from a study of T cell responses to AZD1222 COVID-19 vaccine. Study-level background: Analyses pooled second doses at about 4 or about 12 weeks. Findings and caveats of the study: Donors, mostly white British, included more females; clonal diversity was possibly underestimated. Per reports, nearly half of all spike-specific TCRs target regions that are unmutated in variants.

Data came from immunoSEQ multiplex PCR; TCRdb stores just in-frame clones and leaves some out. The table lists roughly 97,000 clones, around 90% of them singletons, with more than 6.5% in the top ten. After removal of 3 bases from V and 2 bases from J, the junction contained 2 bases not matched to a gene. The germline V gene encodes CDR1 SGHTA and CDR2 FQGTGA. The CDR3 contains 15 residues. For this clone: Its antigen is currently unknown.

The source is an adult in good health. The J gene is TRBJ2-5, the V gene TRBV7-3; 11 positions match TRBD2. The sequences come from peripheral blood, collected on day 0 of AZD1222 vaccination. The chain's CDR3 is CASSFGTSGQETQYF. The CDR3, as DNA: TGTGCCAGCAGCTTTGGGACTAGCGGACAAGAGACCCAGTACTTC.